This TCR beta chain originates from a study of cytomegalovirus exposure and HLA in healthy donors. Study outcomes and limitations: Among TCR beta chains, those listed as cytomegalovirus-associated numbered over 150.

In regard to this clone: Its antigen is currently unknown.

In the PCR, 60 Vbeta and 13 Jbeta primers were used. Sequenced by immunoSEQ multiplex PCR; TCRdb stores in-frame clones only, minus some. Among around 140,000 clones listed, 75% to 85% were seen once. Trimming at V came to 1 base and at J to 7 bases, leaving 10 bases not matched to a gene. Germline V gene sequence: CDR1 SGHNT, CDR2 YYREEE (reference sequence). CDR3 size: 15 residues. This clonotype originated in a middle-aged woman in good health and CMV-seropositive. The V gene is TRBV5-4, the J gene TRBJ2-7; TRBD2 matches 8 bases. Sequencing input: PBMCs. The CDR3 sequence is CASSLQGSRGGEQYF. The CDR3 coding sequence is TGTGCCAGCAGCTTGCAGGGCTCCCGCGGGGGGGAGCAGTACTTC.